One sample yielded the 30 T cell receptor beta chains listed below, sequenced in a study of blood T cell repertoires in COVID-19. Repertoires were generated with immunoSEQ multiplex PCR, while TCRdb's copy carries only in-frame clones and drops some. The sample shows 150,000 to 180,000 clones, about 86% of them seen only once. Material: peripheral blood. These receptors were collected from a woman in her fifties or sixties with acute or convalescent COVID-19.

This clone is a singleton in its sample. The gene calls are TRBV19 and TRBJ1-5, with 11 nucleotides matching TRBD1. The CDR3 contains 14 residues. V lost 6 bases to trimming and J lost 6 bases; unmatched junction nucleotides: 4. CDR1 LNHDA and CDR2 SQIVND come from the germline V gene (reference sequence). CDR3 nucleotides: TGTGCCAGTAGGGGGACAGGGGGTACTCAGCCCCAGCATTTT. Its translation is CASRGTGGTQPQHF. The full variable domain, completed using reference TRBV19 and TRBJ1-5, is DGGITQSPKYLFRKEGQNVTLSCEQNLNHDAMYWYRQDPGQGLRLIYYSQIVNDFQKGDIAEGYSVSREKKESFPLTVTSAQKNPTAFYLCASRGTGGTQPQHFGDGTRLSIL.

The gene calls are TRBV7-9 and TRBJ1-2; D is ambiguous. The CDR3 extends over 13 amino acids. The V gene lost 1 base and the J gene lost 5 bases, with 8 bases spanning the gap. Germline loops: CDR1 SEHNR, CDR2 FQNEAQ (reference sequence). The CDR3, as DNA: TGTGCCAGCAGCTTAGACGGGAATTATGGCTACACCTTC. Translation gives CASSLDGNYGYTF.

The genes are TRBV7-3 and TRBJ2-1; 15 nucleotides line up with TRBD2. The V gene end was trimmed by 4 bases and the J gene end by 7 bases; junction bases not matched to a gene: 5. The germline V gene has CDR1 SGHTA and CDR2 FQGTGA. The CDR3 consists of 16 residues. CDR3: CASSSGLAGGQNEQFF. The CDR3 bases are TGTGCCAGCAGCTCTGGACTAGCGGGGGGGCAAAATGAGCAGTTCTTC.

The V gene is TRBV5-1, the J gene TRBJ2-4; a weak D match, TRBD1 (7 bases). V gave up 6 bases and J gave up 9 bases, with 10 bases separating them. CDR3 length equals 11 residues. Germline V gene sequence: CDR1 SGHRS, CDR2 YFSETQ. The CDR3 sequence: CASIQGGIQYF. Written as DNA, the CDR3 is TGCGCCAGCATTCAGGGGGGCATTCAGTACTTC.

This clone was seen only a few times. The chain uses TRBV7-6 and TRBJ1-5; D remains unclear. CDR3 length: 16 amino acids. The germline V gene has CDR1 SGHVS and CDR2 FNYEAQ. Trimming left V 1 base short and J 2 bases short, with 12 bases between. The CDR3 region has the DNA TGTGCCAGCAGCTTAGATCCGGGAGGCGGCAATCAGCCCCAGCATTTT. Protein product: CASSLDPGGGNQPQHF.

This chain connects TRBV6-2 or TRBV6-3 to TRBJ2-7; no clear D. The V gene lost 5 bases and the J gene lost 2 bases, with 13 bases spanning the gap. Per the germline V gene, CDR1 is MNHEY and CDR2 is SVGEGT. The CDR3 consists of 14 residues. The chain's CDR3 is CASSDGGRPYEQYF. Here the CDR3 DNA reads TGTGCCAGCAGTGACGGCGGCAGACCCTACGAGCAGTACTTC.

The chain couples TRBV5-1 to TRBJ1-5; unclear D gene. V lost 1 base to trimming and J lost 7 bases, with 6 bases between them. The V gene's germline CDR1 is SGHRS and CDR2 YFSETQ. The CDR3 is 12 amino acids. CDR3: CASSLYGQPQHF. Here the CDR3 DNA reads TGCGCCAGCAGCTTGTATGGCCAGCCCCAGCATTTT.

The rearrangement links TRBV2 to TRBJ2-1; D perhaps matches TRBD2 (6 bases). This CDR3 contains 13 residues. CDR1 is SNHLY, CDR2 FYNNEI, per germline. V was cut by 4 bases and J by 9 bases, with 13 bases left in between. CDR3: CASSGEDNGEQFF. The CDR3 DNA follows: TGTGCCAGCAGTGGGGAGGATAATGGTGAGCAGTTCTTC.

This sequence joins TRBV3-1 (or the pseudogene TRBV3-2) and TRBJ1-5, with unresolved D. V lost 0 bases and J 2 bases, leaving 14 bases between the germline ends. The V gene's germline CDR1 is LGHDT and CDR2 YNNKEL (reference sequence). The CDR3 runs to 17 residues. The CDR3: CASSQDWAYSGNQPQHF. The CDR3 DNA reads TGTGCCAGCAGCCAAGACTGGGCTTACAGTGGCAATCAGCCCCAGCATTTT.

The chain carries TRBV3-1 (or the pseudogene TRBV3-2) and TRBJ1-2; possible D gene TRBD1, 6 bases. The CDR3 totals 16 residues. Germline lookup yields CDR1 LGHDT and CDR2 YNNKEL (reference sequence). V lost 3 bases and J lost 7, with 21 bases in between. The chain's CDR3 is CASSQQRGGWAAGYTF. The DNA of the CDR3 is TGTGCCAGCAGCCAGCAAAGGGGGGGGTGGGCCGCTGGCTACACCTTC.

The chain employs TRBV7-9 and TRBJ2-7; 7 bases align to TRBD1. The V gene's germline CDR1 is SEHNR and CDR2 FQNEAQ (reference sequence). The CDR3 covers 13 residues. V lost 6 bases and J lost 3; bases outside the gene matches: 5. The CDR3 reads CASSSRDSYEQYV. The CDR3 bases are TGTGCCAGCAGTTCCCGGGACAGCTACGAGCAGTACGTC.

The V call is TRBV27, the J call TRBJ2-7, with 8 bases lining up with TRBD1. In germline, CDR1 is MNHEY, CDR2 SMNVEV (reference sequence). V gave up 0 bases and J gave up 4 bases; unmatched junction bases: 5. The CDR3 sequence is 15 residues long. The CDR3 protein is CASSLSSGGRYEQYF. The DNA of the CDR3 is TGTGCCAGCAGTTTATCATCAGGGGGCAGGTACGAGCAGTACTTC.

This clone turned up a few times. CDR3 nucleotides: TGTGCCTGGAGTCTACCCTTTTTGGACAGGGGAACCTTC. Its translation: CAWSLPFLDRGTF. The chain recombines TRBV30 with TRBJ1-2; 9 positions agree with TRBD1. The germline V gene encodes CDR1 GTSNPN and CDR2 SVGIG (reference sequence). V lost 2 bases to trimming and J lost 14 bases; unmatched junction nucleotides: 12. The CDR3 is made up of 13 amino acids.

A single count supports this clone. The chain combines TRBV5-4 with TRBJ2-6; no clear D gene. The CDR3 is 15 residues long. Looked up from germline, CDR1 is SGHNT and CDR2 is YYREEE (reference sequence). V was cut by 4 bases and J by 0 bases, with 8 bases left in between. For the CDR3, the DNA is TGTGCCAGCAGCCCTATTGACTCTGGGGCCAACGTCCTGACTTTC. It is translated as CASSPIDSGANVLTF.

This clone was counted a few times. This chain links TRBV11-2 with TRBJ2-2; the match to TRBD1 covers 8 bases. V gave up 4 bases and J gave up 2 bases; unmatched junction bases: 6. The CDR3 extends over 16 amino acids. Germline V CDR1 and CDR2: SGHAT, FQNNGV. The CDR3 region has the DNA TGTGCCAGCAGCTACTGGACAGGGATAAACACCGGGGAGCTGTTTTTT. Protein: CASSYWTGINTGELFF.

V is TRBV25-1 and J is TRBJ1-2; the match to TRBD1 covers 7 bases. Germline loops: CDR1 MGHDK, CDR2 SYGVNS. V lost 3 bases, J lost 3 bases, and 7 bases stayed unmatched. The CDR3 is 15 residues long. The CDR3 DNA follows: TGTGCCAGCAGTGATAACAGGGGCTTGGACTATGGCTACACCTTC. Its protein is CASSDNRGLDYGYTF.

This CDR3 is CASSQMQGQETQYF. The CDR3 DNA sequence: TGCGCCAGCAGCCAGATGCAGGGCCAAGAGACCCAGTACTTC. This chain joins TRBV4-1 and TRBJ2-5; D perhaps matches TRBD1 (5 bases). The CDR3 is 14 amino acids. Germline-derived CDR1 and CDR2 are MGHRA and YSYEKL. V lost 3 bases to trimming and J lost 1 base, with 9 bases between them.

The CDR3 coding sequence is TGTGCCAGCAGTCCCACCCAGGGGCCGGTACAGCCCCAGCATTTT. It is translated as CASSPTQGPVQPQHF. The chain is built from TRBV6-5 and TRBJ1-5; perhaps TRBD1 as D (6 bases). The CDR3 length is 15 residues. Germline V gene sequence: CDR1 MNHEY, CDR2 SVGAGI. Trimming took 5 bases from V and 7 from J, leaving 18 bases between them.

J is TRBJ1-1 and V is TRBV6-5; tentatively, D is TRBD1 (6 bases). The V gene lost 7 bases and the J gene lost 5 bases, with 20 bases spanning the gap. Germline-derived CDR1 and CDR2 are MNHEY and SVGAGI. The CDR3 is 15 amino acids. CDR3 coding DNA: TGTGCCAGCACTCCTCCGACAGGCTCGGGAACTGAAGCTTTCTTT. It codes for CASTPPTGSGTEAFF.

This rearrangement joins TRBV30 to TRBJ1-6; D is perhaps TRBD1 (6 bases). With 4 bases removed from V and 9 bases from J, the gap between germline ends came to 10 bases. The germline V gene has CDR1 GTSNPN and CDR2 SVGIG (reference sequence). CDR3 length: 12 residues. The CDR3 is CAWNRVASPLHF. CDR3 nucleotides: TGTGCCTGGAACAGGGTGGCTTCACCCCTCCACTTT.

The chain carries TRBV6-5 and TRBJ1-6; 10 nucleotides agree with TRBD1. J was trimmed by 7 bases and V by 6 bases; bases with no gene match: 9. This CDR3 contains 16 residues. CDR1 is MNHEY and CDR2 is SVGAGI in the germline V gene. The CDR3, as DNA: TGTGCCAGCAGCTACCCGACAGGGGGCTTAAATTCACCCCTCCACTTT. Amino acid sequence: CASSYPTGGLNSPLHF.

The chain uses TRBV6-6 and TRBJ1-3, with D perhaps TRBD1 (5 bases). Germline V CDR1 and CDR2: MNHNY, SVGAGI (reference sequence). The CDR3 has 16 residues. Trimming took off 0 bases at V and 4 bases at J, with 13 bases between the two ends. CDR3 in DNA: TGTGCCAGCAGTTACTCGAGTGGCAGGGCCGGAAACACCATATATTTT. Translated: CASSYSSGRAGNTIYF.

The rearrangement uses TRBV11-3 and TRBJ2-2; TRBD2 matches 8 bases. Germline V gene sequence: CDR1 SGHNT, CDR2 YENEEA. V trimming: 3 bases; J trimming: 1 base; junction bases outside the gene matches: 7. The CDR3 has 17 residues. DNA for the CDR3: TGTGCCAGCAGCTTGGGAGCGGGGGCCTTGAACACCGGGGAGCTGTTTTTT. Translated, it gives CASSLGAGALNTGELFF.

The chain joins TRBV2 to TRBJ1-1; D gene ambiguous. V lost 4 bases and J 3 bases, leaving 9 bases between the germline ends. Germline loops: CDR1 SNHLY, CDR2 FYNNEI. The CDR3 is made up of 13 amino acids. CDR3 sequence (DNA): TGTGCCAGCAGTGTCGACAAACACACTGAAGCTTTCTTT. Translated, it gives CASSVDKHTEAFF.

The chain employs TRBV18 and TRBJ1-2; 7 bases match TRBD1. This CDR3 is built from 16 residues. Germline CDR1 and CDR2: KGHSH and LQKENI. J gave up 6 bases and V 4 bases, and 14 bases lay outside the gene matches. CDR3 DNA: TGTGCCAGCTCACTCTACTCGGACAGGCTTGGGCATGGCTACACCTTC. This gives the protein CASSLYSDRLGHGYTF.

The chain joins TRBV28 to TRBJ1-2, with 10 bases aligning to TRBD1. The V gene end was trimmed by 4 bases and the J gene end by 3 bases; junction bases not matched to a gene: 5. Germline V gives CDR1 MDHEN, CDR2 SYDVKM. The CDR3 runs 15 residues. The CDR3 region is CASSWTGGGDYGYTF. CDR3 sequence (DNA): TGTGCCAGCAGTTGGACAGGGGGAGGCGACTATGGCTACACCTTC.

This clone occurred once. The DNA for the CDR3 is TGTGCCAGCAGTGACCAGGAGAACACTGAAGCTTTCTTT. Its protein is CASSDQENTEAFF. This rearrangement joins TRBV6-1 to TRBJ1-1, with no clear D. Trimming took off 3 bases at V and 1 base at J, with 6 bases between the two ends. The CDR3 length is 13 residues. Germline loops: CDR1 MNHNS, CDR2 SASEGT.

V and J are TRBV9 and TRBJ1-5; D unclear. The CDR3 contains 13 residues. Between the trimmed V and J ends, which lost 4 bases and 3 bases, there was a span of 8 bases. The germline gives CDR1 SGDLS, CDR2 YYNGEE. The DNA of the CDR3 is TGTGCCAGCAGCCAACAGCCCAATCAGCCCCAGCATTTT. It yields the protein CASSQQPNQPQHF.

The rearrangement joins TRBV24-1 to TRBJ2-5; TRBD1 matches at 7 bases. The ends lost 6 bases at V and 1 base at J; junction bases unmatched: 1. The length of the CDR3 is 13 residues. Per germline, CDR1 KGHDR and CDR2 SFDVKD. The CDR3 DNA reads TGTGCCACCAGTACAGGGGCCCAAGAGACCCAGTACTTC. Amino acid sequence: CATSTGAQETQYF.

The genes are TRBV12-5 and TRBJ1-5, with a weak D call TRBD1 (5 bases). This CDR3 spans 15 amino acids. The V and J ends lost 3 bases and 2 bases respectively, with 11 bases between them. CDR1 and CDR2 (germline): LGHNT, FRNRAP. The CDR3 region is CASGLGTGGNQPQHF. In nucleotides, the CDR3 is TGTGCTAGTGGTTTAGGCACAGGTGGCAATCAGCCCCAGCATTTT.